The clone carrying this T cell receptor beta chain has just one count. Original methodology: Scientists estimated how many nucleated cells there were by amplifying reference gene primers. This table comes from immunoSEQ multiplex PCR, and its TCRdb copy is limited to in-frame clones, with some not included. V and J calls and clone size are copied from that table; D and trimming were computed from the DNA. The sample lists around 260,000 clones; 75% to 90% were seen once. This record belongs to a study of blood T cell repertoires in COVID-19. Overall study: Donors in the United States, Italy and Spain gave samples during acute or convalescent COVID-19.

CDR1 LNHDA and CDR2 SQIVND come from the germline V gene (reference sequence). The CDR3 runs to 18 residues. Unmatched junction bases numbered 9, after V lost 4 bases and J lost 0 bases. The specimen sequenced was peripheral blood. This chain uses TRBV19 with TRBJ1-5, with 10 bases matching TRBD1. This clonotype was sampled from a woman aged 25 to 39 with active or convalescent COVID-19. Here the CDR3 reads CASSRRQGAGNSNQPQHF. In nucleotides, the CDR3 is TGTGCCAGTAGTAGAAGACAGGGGGCGGGGAATAGCAATCAGCCCCAGCATTTT.